These 13 T cell receptor beta chains came from one sample sequenced in a study of fetal regulatory T cell absence and autoimmunity. The assay was immunoSEQ multiplex PCR, and TCRdb's table has in-frame clones only and misses some. The sample includes some 44,000 clones, 70% to 85% of them seen just once. Sequenced sample: cord blood. These receptor sequences come from a newborn boy with IPEX syndrome.

The V gene is TRBV11-2, the J gene TRBJ2-1, with TRBD2 matching over 8 bases. J was trimmed by 8 bases and V by 5 bases; bases with no gene match: 11. The CDR3 sequence is 15 residues long. Germline assignment: CDR1 SGHAT and CDR2 FQNNGV. DNA of the CDR3: TGTGCCAGCAGCCATATAGCGGGGCCCAGGGATGAGCAGTTCTTC. Protein product: CASSHIAGPRDEQFF.

This rearrangement joins TRBV2 to TRBJ2-1; 9 positions match TRBD2. This CDR3 has 12 residues. The V gene end was trimmed by 8 bases and the J gene end by 9 bases; junction bases not matched to a gene: 5. The germline gives CDR1 SNHLY, CDR2 FYNNEI. The CDR3 coding sequence is TGTGCCAGCGGGAGTAGCGGGAGTGAGCAGTTCTTC. Translation: CASGSSGSEQFF.

This chain connects TRBV29-1 to TRBJ1-4; TRBD1 is a possible D gene (5 bases). The CDR3 covers 14 residues. The V gene lost 6 bases and the J gene lost 2 bases, with 13 bases spanning the gap. CDR1 is SQVTM and CDR2 is ANQGSEA in the germline V gene. Here the CDR3 DNA reads TGCAGCGTCGGGGGGATCGACACTAATGAAAAACTGTTTTTT. Its protein product is CSVGGIDTNEKLFF.

This chain links TRBV10-2 with TRBJ2-7, with D perhaps being TRBD1 or TRBD2 (5 bases each). Germline V gene sequence: CDR1 WSHSY, CDR2 SAAADI. The CDR3 contains 12 residues. Trimming pared 3 bases from V and 5 bases from J, leaving 8 bases between. CDR3 nucleotides: TGCGCCAGCAGTGAACCGGGACACGAGCAGTACTTC. It yields the protein CASSEPGHEQYF.

This clone was seen only once. The chain couples TRBV19 to TRBJ2-1, with D maybe TRBD2 (7 bases). The germline gives CDR1 LNHDA, CDR2 SQIVND (reference sequence). The CDR3 length is 14 residues. Between the trimmed V and J ends, which lost 5 bases and 7 bases, there was a span of 15 bases. CDR3 sequence reads: CASSFRGGLNEQFF. CDR3 DNA sequence: TGTGCCAGTAGTTTTAGGGGGGGCCTAAATGAGCAGTTCTTC.

The rearrangement joins TRBV5-4 to TRBJ1-2, with D possibly being TRBD1 (5 bases). The ends were cut back, 1 base at V and 4 bases at J, with 11 bases in the middle. The CDR3 consists of 14 residues. The V gene's germline CDR1 is SGHNT and CDR2 YYREEE (reference sequence). DNA for the CDR3: TGTGCCAGCAGCTTGCCCGGGACCGGCTATGGCTACACCTTC. Its protein is CASSLPGTGYGYTF.

The V call is TRBV6-1, the J call TRBJ1-1; D remains unclear. Germline-derived CDR1 and CDR2 are MNHNS and SASEGT. Between the trimmed V and J ends, which lost 3 bases and 11 bases, there was a span of 13 bases. The CDR3 is made up of 12 amino acids. The CDR3 bases are TGTGCCAGCAGTGAGGATGGGATTCTGGCTTTCTTT. It specifies CASSEDGILAFF.

The chain couples TRBV27 to TRBJ1-1; D not resolved. Trimming pared 2 bases from V and 1 base from J, leaving 8 bases between. The germline V gene has CDR1 MNHEY and CDR2 SMNVEV (reference sequence). This CDR3 comprises 14 residues. DNA for the CDR3: TGTGCCAGCAGTTTAGCGATTGGGAACACTGAAGCTTTCTTT. Encoded protein: CASSLAIGNTEAFF.

This sequence joins TRBV7-8 and TRBJ1-2, with a possible D match to TRBD1 (5 bases). V lost 4 bases and J 8 bases, leaving 8 bases between the germline ends. The CDR3 covers 11 residues. CDR1 and CDR2 from the germline V gene are SGHVS and FQNEAQ. CDR3 DNA sequence: TGTGCCAGCAGCTCTGGGGGGGGCTACACCTTC. Translating it yields CASSSGGGYTF.

CDR3 sequence: CASSPTGNSYNEQFF. The CDR3 nucleotides read TGTGCCAGCAGCCCCACAGGGAACTCCTACAATGAGCAGTTCTTC. The V gene is TRBV11-2, the J gene TRBJ2-1; D perhaps matches TRBD1 (6 bases). The CDR3 runs 15 residues. The V gene's germline CDR1 is SGHAT and CDR2 FQNNGV. Trimming left V 5 bases short and J 0 bases short, with 11 bases between.

V usage is TRBV30 and J usage is TRBJ2-7; 7 bases line up with TRBD2. Losses at the gene ends were 0 bases for V and 6 bases for J; bases not matched to a gene: 5. Germline CDR1 is GTSNPN and CDR2 is SVGIG (reference sequence). The CDR3 contains 13 residues. For the CDR3, the DNA is TGTGCCTGGAGTGTGAGACTAGCAGCCGAGCAGTACTTC. Residues: CAWSVRLAAEQYF.

J is TRBJ1-1 and V is TRBV7-9; D is unclear. Germline assignment: CDR1 SEHNR and CDR2 FQNEAQ (reference sequence). The CDR3 contains 13 residues. V was shortened by 2 bases and J by 1 base, with 5 bases between the two germline ends. CDR3 nucleotides: TGTGCCAGCAGCTTAAGGCAGAACACTGAAGCTTTCTTT. Translation gives CASSLRQNTEAFF.

The rearrangement links TRBV11-2 to TRBJ2-1; 11 positions match TRBD2. V lost 2 bases, J lost 5 bases, and 2 bases stayed unmatched. The CDR3 covers 15 residues. Germline CDR1 SGHAT, CDR2 FQNNGV. CDR3 loop: CASSLTSGGHNEQFF. The DNA for the CDR3 is TGTGCCAGCAGCTTAACTAGCGGGGGACACAATGAGCAGTTCTTC.